The 22 T cell receptor beta chains in this list originate from one sample, sequenced in a study of CD8 T cells in Susac syndrome. Random hexamers were used to reverse transcribe an amount of about 0.5 to 1 ug RNA. MiXCR was run by TCRdb on the immunoSEQ multiplex PCR reads, yielding one entry per CDR3 protein. The sample holds roughly 300,000 distinct CDR3 sequences, about 85% seen once. Sequencing was done on a sample of CD8+ T cells from PBMCs. All receptors come from a human donor with multiple sclerosis.

This chain links TRBV23-1 with TRBJ2-7; 9 bases map to TRBD1. TRBV23-1 is given ORF status, its function remaining uncertain. Trimming at V came to 8 bases and at J to 5 bases, leaving 7 bases not matched to a gene. This CDR3 region has 13 residues. CDR3 nucleotides: TGCGCCAGCCCATTAACAGGGGGCCACGAGCAGTACTTC. Encoded protein: CASPLTGGHEQYF.

The J gene is TRBJ1-1, the V gene TRBV7-9, with TRBD1 matching 7 bases. CDR1 is SEHNR and CDR2 is FQNEAQ in the germline V gene (reference sequence). Trimming at V came to 3 bases and at J to 7 bases, leaving 8 bases not matched to a gene. The CDR3 spans 14 residues. The CDR3 sequence is CASSFRDRESEAFF. For the CDR3, the DNA is TGTGCCAGCAGCTTCCGCGACAGGGAGAGTGAAGCTTTCTTT.

This chain connects TRBV28 to TRBJ1-3; maybe TRBD1 (5 bases). Germline V lookup: CDR1 MDHEN, CDR2 SYDVKM. This CDR3 is built from 14 residues. V was trimmed by 5 bases and J by 1 base, leaving 9 bases between them. This chain's CDR3 is CASSMGVSGNTIYF. The DNA for the CDR3 is TGTGCCAGCAGTATGGGGGTTTCTGGAAACACCATATATTTT.

The CDR3 region has the DNA TGTGCCAGCAGCTTAGATCTCGGGACTAGTCTCACCGGGGAGCTGTTTTTT. It is translated as CASSLDLGTSLTGELFF. The chain uses TRBV7-2 and TRBJ2-2; 8 nucleotides agree with TRBD2. Trimming cost V 1 base and J 4 bases; bases outside gene matches: 8. The CDR3 consists of 17 residues. CDR1 and CDR2 (germline): SGHTA, FQGNSA.

This chain joins TRBV9 and TRBJ1-2, with D hard to call. This CDR3 has 13 amino acids. Per the germline V gene, CDR1 is SGDLS and CDR2 is YYNGEE. The V and J ends lost 1 base and 0 bases respectively, with 4 bases between them. CDR3: CASSVIPNYGYTF. As DNA, the CDR3 is TGTGCCAGCAGCGTAATCCCTAACTATGGCTACACCTTC.

The rearrangement uses TRBV13 and TRBJ2-7; D gene uncertain. Trimming removed 8 bases at V and 12 bases at J, with 8 bases between. Per germline, CDR1 PRHDT and CDR2 FYEKMQ (reference sequence). This CDR3 region has 8 residues. CDR3 in amino acids: CASPRPYF. CDR3 nucleotide sequence: TGTGCCAGCCCGAGACCGTACTTC.

This clonotype occurred once. The conserved phenylalanine or tryptophan is not found at the CDR3 terminus, so this likely reflects a read error. This chain uses TRBV29-1 with TRBJ2-1; 9 nucleotides agree with TRBD2. The V and J ends lost 0 bases and 0 bases, in that order; junction bases with no gene match: 9. The CDR3 runs 18 residues. From germline, CDR1 is SQVTM and CDR2 ANQGSEA. The CDR3 DNA is TGCAGCGTTGAAGATCAGGACGAGCGGGAGGTCTCCTACAATGAGCAGTTCCTC. Translation: CSVEDQDEREVSYNEQFL.

V gene TRBV28 combines with J gene TRBJ2-7; 9 bases line up with TRBD2. Germline V lookup: CDR1 MDHEN, CDR2 SYDVKM. The CDR3 spans 16 residues. V was clipped by 5 bases and J by 5 bases; unmatched bases: 13. The CDR3 here is CASSLFLAGGENEQYF. The CDR3 coding sequence is TGTGCCAGCAGTCTGTTCCTGGCGGGAGGGGAGAACGAGCAGTACTTC.

The chain recombines TRBV27 with TRBJ2-7, with no clear D. V was trimmed by 0 bases and J by 2 bases, leaving 14 bases between them. Germline CDR1 MNHEY, CDR2 SMNVEV (reference sequence). The CDR3 is 16 residues long. CDR3 bases: TGTGCCAGCAGTTTATCGCTAGAGCCTTCCCCCTACGAGCAGTACTTC. This encodes CASSLSLEPSPYEQYF.

V and J are TRBV11-2 and TRBJ2-5; 9 bases map to TRBD2. Germline V CDR1 and CDR2: SGHAT, FQNNGV. J lost 4 bases, V lost 1 base, and 4 bases had no gene match. This CDR3 spans 15 amino acids. The CDR3 sequence: CASSLAPSGAETQYF. The CDR3 DNA is TGTGCCAGCAGCTTAGCCCCTAGCGGGGCAGAGACCCAGTACTTC. Full variable domain (outside the CDR3, taken from reference TRBV11-2 and TRBJ2-5): EAGVAQSPRYKIIEKRQSVAFWCNPISGHATLYWYQQILGQGPKLLIQFQNNGVVDDSQLPKDRFSAERLKGVDSTLKIQPAKLEDSAVYLCASSLAPSGAETQYFGPGTRLLVL.

This sequence joins TRBV2 and TRBJ2-3; 7 bases are shared with TRBD2. Germline V gene lookup returns CDR1 SNHLY and CDR2 FYNNEI. The CDR3 is 12 amino acids. Trimming took 9 bases from V and 6 from J; bases not matched to a gene: 6. CDR3 nucleotide sequence: TGTGCCAGACGGGAGGTTAAGGATACGCAGTATTTT. Its protein product is CARREVKDTQYF.

The chain recombines TRBV20-1 with TRBJ2-7, with D tentatively TRBD2 (6 bases). Per germline, CDR1 DFQATT and CDR2 SNEGSKA (reference sequence). The ends were cut back, 3 bases at V and 0 bases at J, with 9 bases in the middle. The CDR3 covers 13 residues. Written as DNA, the CDR3 is TGCAGTGCTAGTGGGAGGCGCTCCTACGAGCAGTACTTC. Translation gives CSASGRRSYEQYF.

The rearrangement links TRBV27 to TRBJ2-1; maybe TRBD2 (6 bases). Per the germline V gene, CDR1 is MNHEY and CDR2 is SMNVEV (reference sequence). The CDR3 is 15 amino acids. The V gene lost 7 bases and the J gene lost 8 bases, with 21 bases spanning the gap. CDR3 region: CASNNFPGSKDEQFF. DNA of the CDR3: TGTGCCAGCAACAATTTCCCCGGGAGTAAGGATGAGCAGTTCTTC.

The chain links TRBV7-8 to TRBJ2-6, with 12 bases that match TRBD1. Per germline, CDR1 SGHVS and CDR2 FQNEAQ. The CDR3 extends over 16 amino acids. J was trimmed by 2 bases and V by 8 bases; bases with no gene match: 4. CDR3 protein: CASAGTGGAGANVLTF. The CDR3 DNA reads as TGTGCCAGCGCCGGGACAGGGGGCGCTGGGGCCAACGTCCTGACTTTC.

The count of this clonotype is one. The chain couples TRBV30 to TRBJ1-6; unclear D gene. CDR1 GTSNPN and CDR2 SVGIG come from the germline V gene (reference sequence). The CDR3 covers 14 residues. Trimming removed 3 bases from V and 0 bases from J, with 6 bases in between. Here the CDR3 reads CAWRQSSYNSPLHF. CDR3 nucleotide sequence: TGTGCCTGGAGACAGAGCTCCTATAATTCACCCCTCCACTTT.

This clonotype was seen a few times. This chain uses TRBV4-2 with TRBJ2-5; D gene ambiguous. The CDR3 runs 8 residues. V was clipped by 8 bases and J by 9 bases, with 4 bases between them. In germline, CDR1 is LGHNA, CDR2 YNFKEQ. The CDR3 nucleotides read TGTGCCAGCTCCTCCCAGTACTTC. It is translated as CASSSQYF.

The chain joins TRBV30 to TRBJ2-7; possible D gene TRBD1, 5 bases. CDR3 length equals 13 residues. Trimming took off 5 bases at V and 2 bases at J, with 13 bases between the two ends. Germline-derived CDR1 and CDR2 are GTSNPN and SVGIG (reference sequence). The chain's CDR3 is CAWASDSTYEQYF. The CDR3, as DNA: TGTGCCTGGGCTTCAGACAGTACCTACGAGCAGTACTTC.

In the case of this clonotype: The CDR3 ends on some other residue instead of the conserved phenylalanine or tryptophan, so this is likely a read error. The chain carries TRBV19 and TRBJ1-1; 8 bases agree with TRBD1. Germline V lookup: CDR1 LNHDA, CDR2 SQIVND (reference sequence). CDR3 length equals 16 residues. V lost 7 bases and J lost 0; bases outside the gene matches: 10. CDR3 DNA: TGTGCCAGTACTGGGGACAGGTTATACATGAACACTGAAGCTTTCTCT. This translates into CASTGDRLYMNTEAFS.

CDR3 sequence: CASSLSTAWGGYTF. The CDR3 nucleotides read TGTGCCAGCAGTTTATCGACGGCGTGGGGTGGCTACACCTTC. The gene calls are TRBV27 and TRBJ1-2; D remains ambiguous. Deletions cut 0 bases from V and 7 bases from J, with 12 bases between. CDR1 is MNHEY, CDR2 SMNVEV, per germline (reference sequence). The length of the CDR3 is 14 residues.

The rearrangement links TRBV5-4 to TRBJ2-2; no clear D gene. Trimming cost V 1 base and J 3 bases, with 4 bases left between them. Looked up from germline, CDR1 is SGHNT and CDR2 is YYREEE (reference sequence). CDR3 length: 13 residues. CDR3 bases: TGTGCCAGCAGCTTGTCTGACACCGGGGAGCTGTTTTTT. It specifies CASSLSDTGELFF.

The chain uses TRBV4-1 and TRBJ2-2, with 7 bases matching TRBD2. The CDR3 covers 18 residues. CDR1 and CDR2 from the germline V gene are MGHRA and YSYEKL. Unmatched junction bases numbered 10, after V lost 3 bases and J lost 0 bases. CDR3 bases: TGCGCCAGCAGCCACCCGTGGGTAGCGGGCCCGAACACCGGGGAGCTGTTTTTT. Protein: CASSHPWVAGPNTGELFF.

The genes are TRBV12-3 or TRBV12-4 and TRBJ2-1; 11 bases map to TRBD1. With V trimmed by 3 bases and J by 5 bases, 3 bases remained unmatched. The CDR3 loop spans 15 amino acids. CDR3 nucleotide sequence: TGTGCCAGCAGTTTTGGACAGGGGGCCGACAATGAGCAGTTCTTC. This gives the protein CASSFGQGADNEQFF.